Below are 11 T cell receptor beta chains sequenced from a single sample in a study of naive and memory T cell subsets. Two oligonucleotides, mixed equimolar, formed the beta constant-region primer covering TRBC1 and TRBC2. TCRdb redid the calling of the UMI-ligation and nested PCR reads with MiXCR, one entry per CDR3 protein. Of 120,000 to 150,000 distinct CDR3 sequences in the sample, around 15% were seen once. The specimen was naive CD4+ T cells from blood. These receptors came from a human donor in good health.

V gene TRBV5-5 combines with J gene TRBJ2-2, with D possibly being TRBD2 (5 bases). Trimming removed 0 bases from V and 4 bases from J, with 16 bases in between. CDR3 length equals 17 residues. The germline V gene has CDR1 SGHKS and CDR2 YYEKEE (reference sequence). The CDR3 is CASSLAEGGLGTGELFF. In DNA form, the CDR3 reads TGTGCCAGCAGCTTGGCCGAAGGCGGGCTGGGCACCGGGGAGCTGTTTTTT.

The chain recombines TRBV20-1 with TRBJ2-3; 10 nucleotides align to TRBD2. V gave up 5 bases and J gave up 4 bases; unmatched junction bases: 6. From germline, CDR1 is DFQATT and CDR2 SNEGSKA (reference sequence). The CDR3 runs to 14 residues. Written as DNA, the CDR3 is TGCAGTGCTGATCTTCTAGCGGGAGCAGATACGCAGTATTTT. Residues: CSADLLAGADTQYF.

The chain couples TRBV28 to TRBJ2-1; a weak D match, TRBD2 (5 bases). The germline V gene has CDR1 MDHEN and CDR2 SYDVKM. The CDR3 spans 16 residues. The V end was cut by 4 bases, the J end by 7 bases, with 20 bases between. The chain's CDR3 is CASSSTLEGRMNEQFF. DNA for the CDR3: TGTGCCAGCAGTTCTACGTTAGAGGGTAGAATGAATGAGCAGTTCTTC.

The rearrangement links TRBV24-1 to TRBJ2-7; 8 positions agree with TRBD2. Germline CDR1 KGHDR, CDR2 SFDVKD. Losses at the gene ends were 4 bases for V and 5 bases for J; bases not matched to a gene: 18. The CDR3 runs to 18 residues. This chain's CDR3 is CATSDSISSGSDLHEQYF. CDR3 nucleotides: TGTGCCACCAGTGACTCGATTTCTAGCGGGTCCGACCTACACGAGCAGTACTTC.

V usage is TRBV5-1 and J usage is TRBJ2-2; D not certain. Germline-derived CDR1 and CDR2 are SGHRS and YFSETQ. This CDR3 is 14 amino acids long. V was clipped by 0 bases and J by 3 bases, with 6 bases between them. The CDR3 here is CASSLDGDTGELFF. The CDR3 DNA follows: TGCGCCAGCAGCTTGGACGGAGACACCGGGGAGCTGTTTTTT. Filled out from reference TRBV5-1 and TRBJ2-2, the complete variable domain reads KAGVTQTPRYLIKTRGQQVTLSCSPISGHRSVSWYQQTPGQGLQFLFEYFSETQRNKGNFPGRFSGRQFSNSRSEMNVSTLELGDSALYLCASSLDGDTGELFFGEGSRLTVL.

The chain recombines TRBV28 with TRBJ1-2, with D tentatively TRBD1 (5 bases). CDR1 and CDR2 from the germline V gene are MDHEN and SYDVKM. The V end lost 3 bases, the J end lost 5 bases, and 7 bases lay between the germline ends. This CDR3 has 12 amino acids. The CDR3 reads CASSFQGYGYTF. DNA of the CDR3: TGTGCCAGCAGTTTTCAGGGTTATGGCTACACCTTC.

The chain carries TRBV6-1 and TRBJ1-4; 9 bases are a match to TRBD1. The CDR3 runs 14 residues. The germline CDR1 and CDR2 sequences are MNHNS and SASEGT. V was clipped by 6 bases and J by 8 bases; unmatched bases: 7. CDR3 protein: CASRQGAPGEKLFF. CDR3 bases: TGTGCCAGCAGACAGGGGGCACCTGGAGAAAAACTGTTTTTT.

The chain has TRBV12-3 or TRBV12-4 and TRBJ1-2; TRBD1 is a possible D gene (6 bases). V was pared by 1 base and J by 7 bases, with 13 bases between. This CDR3 has 14 amino acids. CDR3 sequence reads: CASSLEGRGPGYTF. CDR3 nucleotides: TGTGCCAGCAGTTTAGAGGGCAGGGGTCCTGGCTACACCTTC.

This clonotype was recorded a few times. V gene TRBV14 combines with J gene TRBJ1-2; no firm D call. V lost 4 bases to trimming and J lost 5 bases, with 8 bases between them. The germline V gene encodes CDR1 SGHDN and CDR2 FVKESK. This CDR3 comprises 12 residues. CDR3 sequence (DNA): TGTGCCAGCAGCCGTGGAGCTTATGGCTACACCTTC. Residues: CASSRGAYGYTF.

The chain uses TRBV7-9 and TRBJ2-2; 7 nucleotides match TRBD1. The junction had 8 bases not matched to a gene; V was cut back by 7 bases and J by 3 bases. The CDR3 has 15 residues. Per germline, CDR1 SEHNR and CDR2 FQNEAQ (reference sequence). The CDR3 DNA reads as TGTGCCAGCACCATTGGACAGGCCGACACCGGGGAGCTGTTTTTT. Its translation is CASTIGQADTGELFF.

The chain is built from TRBV12-3 or TRBV12-4 and TRBJ1-3; D is unresolved. This CDR3 contains 13 residues. V lost 5 bases to trimming and J lost 4 bases, with 9 bases between them. CDR3: CASSLQSGNTIYF. The CDR3 DNA sequence: TGTGCCAGCAGTCTACAATCGGGAAACACCATATATTTT.